These T cell receptor beta chains were read from a single sample in a study of T cell repertoires in cytomegalovirus infection. MiXCR was run by TCRdb on the reads, yielding one entry per CDR3 protein. The sample yields 700,000 to 950,000 distinct CDR3 sequences, 32% seen once. Their specific antigens are unknown. This specimen was cultured CD8+ T cells from PBMCs, taken from culture after CMV antigen stimulation. All receptors derive from a human donor in good health (CMV status not recorded). Some clones in this sample may be carry-over from other donors' samples. CDR3s include the opening cysteine and the closing phenylalanine or tryptophan. The order of the fields is CDR3 length, V gene, J gene, clone size, D gene, CDR3 protein, CDR3 DNA. D genes are given only for firm matches. Where a row states a size, it is once, few, many or the class of an expanded clone; other rows omit it.

17	TRBV25-1	TRBJ1-1	-	-	CASTDGFTRLGDTEAFF	TGTGCCAGCACCGATGGGTTTACGCGCCTTGGGGACACTGAAGCTTTCTTT
13	TRBV7-1	TRBJ1-1	-	-	CASSGRGLTEAFF	TGTGCCAGCAGCGGCCGGGGGTTGACTGAAGCTTTCTTT
13	TRBV14	TRBJ2-1	few	-	CASSPQGWNEQFF	TGTGCCAGCAGCCCTCAGGGTTGGAATGAGCAGTTCTTC
13	TRBV6-5	TRBJ2-7	few	-	CASSYYSSYEQYF	TGTGCCAGCAGTTACTACAGCTCCTACGAGCAGTACTTC
14	TRBV9	TRBJ1-6	-	-	CASSVAGVGSPLHF	TGTGCCAGCAGCGTAGCAGGGGTTGGTTCACCCCTCCACTTT
14	TRBV19	TRBJ1-4	few	TRBD1	CASSLQGDREKLFF	TGTGCCAGTAGCCTACAGGGGGATCGTGAAAAACTGTTTTTT
13	TRBV15	TRBJ2-2	-	-	CATSRDFAGELFF	TGTGCCACCAGCAGAGATTTCGCCGGGGAGCTGTTTTTT
11	TRBV6-6	TRBJ1-1	-	-	CASETGAEAFF	TGTGCCAGCGAGACAGGAGCTGAAGCTTTCTTT
14	TRBV12-3/TRBV12-4	TRBJ1-2	few	-	CASSYMGVNLGYTF	TGTGCCAGCAGTTATATGGGCGTTAACCTTGGCTACACCTTC
14	TRBV11-2	TRBJ2-5	-	-	CASSLKTWGETQYF	TGTGCCAGCAGCCTCAAGACCTGGGGAGAGACCCAGTACTTC
14	TRBV7-8	TRBJ2-7	few	-	CASSPTPEHYEQYF	TGTGCCAGCAGCCCGACCCCGGAACACTACGAGCAGTACTTC
15	TRBV14	TRBJ2-5	-	TRBD2	CASSQDKSGGGIQYF	TGTGCCAGCAGCCAAGATAAGAGCGGGGGTGGGATCCAGTACTTC
14	TRBV7-2	TRBJ1-1	many	-	CASSLGSRGDEAFF	TGTGCCAGCAGCTTGGGGTCCCGGGGGGATGAAGCTTTCTTT
16	TRBV5-1	TRBJ1-2	-	-	CASSLDGASYPYGYTF	TGCGCCAGCAGCTTGGACGGAGCATCCTACCCCTATGGCTACACCTTC
14	TRBV6-1	TRBJ2-7	-	-	CASGVDRTFYEQYF	TGTGCCAGCGGGGTGGACAGAACCTTCTACGAGCAGTACTTC
16	TRBV12-5	TRBJ1-6	-	TRBD1	CASGLGSRDSYSPLHF	TGTGCTAGTGGTTTGGGAAGCCGGGACAGTTATTCACCCCTCCACTTT
15	TRBV6-5	TRBJ2-3	few	-	CASSYSSGYTDTQYF	TGTGCCAGCAGTTACTCTAGCGGATACACAGATACGCAGTATTTT
14	TRBV20-1	TRBJ2-1	-	TRBD2	CSAHLAGIYNEQFF	TGCAGTGCTCATCTAGCGGGGATCTACAATGAGCAGTTCTTC
11	TRBV19	TRBJ1-2	-	TRBD1	CATTGEGGYTF	TGTGCCACGACAGGGGAGGGTGGCTACACCTTC
14	TRBV28	TRBJ1-5	-	-	CASSLDRLNQPQHF	TGTGCCAGCAGTTTAGACAGACTCAATCAGCCCCAGCATTTT
15	TRBV11-2	TRBJ2-7	-	-	CASREDYLAHPEQYF	TGTGCCAGCAGAGAGGACTACCTGGCACATCCCGAGCAGTACTTC
14	TRBV7-9	TRBJ2-2	few	-	CASRPSPSTGELFF	TGTGCCAGCAGGCCCTCTCCGAGCACCGGGGAGCTGTTTTTT
12	TRBV7-9	TRBJ1-1	few	-	CASSSPGTEAFF	TGTGCCAGCAGCTCCCCGGGGACTGAAGCTTTCTTT
14	TRBV10-3	TRBJ2-2	few	-	CAISGHVGTGELFF	TGTGCCATCAGTGGGCATGTAGGCACCGGGGAGCTGTTTTTT
16	TRBV18	TRBJ2-1	-	TRBD2	CASSPRNSGVLNEQFF	TGTGCCAGCTCACCACGAAATAGCGGGGTGCTCAATGAGCAGTTCTTC
12	TRBV7-9	TRBJ1-2	-	TRBD1	CASSGTGVGYTF	TGTGCCAGCAGCGGGACAGGGGTTGGCTACACCTTC
21	TRBV3-1	TRBJ2-3	-	TRBD2	CASSQALGGEELAGAEDTQYF	TGTGCCAGCAGCCAAGCCCTGGGGGGTGAGGAACTAGCGGGGGCCGAGGATACGCAGTATTTT
13	TRBV7-8	TRBJ2-1	many	TRBD1	CASTGTGDNEQFF	TGTGCCAGCACCGGGACAGGGGACAATGAGCAGTTCTTC
15	TRBV7-8	TRBJ1-4	many	-	CASSLWGVAGEKLFF	TGTGCCAGCAGCTTATGGGGAGTAGCCGGTGAAAAACTGTTTTTT
15	TRBV10-3	TRBJ1-5	few	TRBD1	CAISENRGLDQPQHF	TGTGCCATCAGTGAGAACAGGGGGCTTGATCAGCCCCAGCATTTT
16	TRBV9	TRBJ1-2	few	-	CASSVARAGDLYGYTF	TGTGCCAGCAGCGTAGCTAGGGCAGGGGACCTCTATGGCTACACCTTC
17	TRBV18	TRBJ1-3	-	-	CASSPSRGYPSGNTIYF	TGTGCCAGCTCACCATCGAGGGGCTACCCCTCTGGAAACACCATATATTTT
20	TRBV12-3/TRBV12-4	TRBJ2-6	many	TRBD1	CASSFVIPTGINSGANVLTF	TGTGCCAGCAGTTTTGTTATCCCGACAGGGATAAACTCTGGGGCCAACGTCCTGACTTTC
13	TRBV7-6	TRBJ2-7	few	-	CASRGSGADEQYF	TGTGCCAGCAGGGGTTCAGGGGCAGACGAGCAGTACTTC
15	TRBV4-2	TRBJ1-2	-	TRBD1	CASSQHDRGPKGYTF	TGTGCCAGCAGCCAGCACGACAGGGGGCCTAAGGGCTACACCTTC
17	TRBV7-9	TRBJ2-2	-	TRBD2	CASSGVGLADYTGELFF	TGTGCCAGCAGCGGAGTTGGACTAGCGGACTACACCGGGGAGCTGTTTTTT
13	TRBV20-1	TRBJ2-4	-	-	CSAYFTGGDIQYF	TGCAGTGCTTATTTCACAGGGGGGGACATTCAGTACTTC
16	TRBV5-6	TRBJ1-5	once	-	CASSFSPDYNHGPQHF	TGTGCCAGCAGCTTTAGTCCAGATTATAATCATGGGCCCCAGCATTTT
17	TRBV7-8	TRBJ1-1	-	-	CASSYTVPSVKNTEAFF	TGTGCCAGCAGTTATACGGTACCCTCCGTAAAAAACACTGAAGCTTTCTTT
13	TRBV2	TRBJ2-3	-	TRBD1	CAGGQGGTDTQYF	TGTGCCGGTGGACAGGGGGGAACAGATACGCAGTATTTT
13	TRBV5-1	TRBJ2-7	-	-	CASSRDPGFEQYF	TGCGCCAGCAGCCGGGACCCTGGGTTCGAGCAGTACTTC
17	TRBV6-6	TRBJ2-4	-	TRBD1	CASSTSLQGGAKNIQYF	TGTGCCAGCAGTACTTCTCTACAGGGGGGAGCCAAAAACATTCAGTACTTC
11	TRBV12-5	TRBJ2-7	few	-	CASQGYGEQYF	TGTGCTAGTCAAGGGTACGGCGAGCAGTACTTC
10	TRBV2	TRBJ2-1	-	-	CASIGPSGFF	TGTGCCAGCATTGGACCGTCGGGGTTCTTC
19	TRBV7-9	TRBJ1-2	-	-	CASSHRALVGGTLLYGYTF	TGTGCCAGCAGCCACCGAGCCCTCGTTGGTGGTACCCTCCTCTATGGCTACACCTTC